This T cell receptor beta chain was identified during a study of shared clonotypes between healthy human individuals (dated by TCRdb to about 2020). In terms of the full investigation: A few men and a couple of women, aged 18 to 49 years, made up the cohort. The study deeply sequenced blood TCR repertoires of several healthy adults to estimate repertoire size and the extent of clonotype sharing between individuals. To increase sequencing depth and limit assay-specific biases, TCR repertoire library preparation and sequencing were carried out by different laboratories using diverse techniques. Between about 0.9 and 10 billion PBMCs per donor were obtained by leukapheresis. Here is what the overall study found, with its caveats: Sampling was restricted to blood, and TCR repertoires in tissues likely differ from the TCR repertoires found in blood. Because the study included only a small number of donors, the genetic and exposure-history diversity represented was limited. Based on pairwise subsampling, the degree of clonotype sharing among donors was expected to be affected by sequencing depth.

A word on this clone: The antigen this receptor binds is unknown. No base qualities exist here, and no much larger clone lies one base off it.

Using the deep immunoSEQ assay, multiplex PCR amplified TCR CDR3 regions from genomic DNA. For each cell subset, the extracted genomic DNA was distributed evenly across all wells of several immunoSEQ 96-well plates, and each plate served as one replicate. For unsorted PBMC, approximately 310 ng genomic DNA, equal to about 29,000 T cell genomes, was loaded into each replicate PCR. Unsorted PBMC genomic DNA was sequenced across ten immunoSEQ deep assay plates. Purified libraries were measured with a Qubit 3.0 fluorometer, size-checked on a Bioanalyzer 2100, and measured again with the KAPA Library Quantification kit. Each immunoSEQ 96-well plate was sequenced on its own single-read 150-cycle Illumina NextSeq 550 flow cell. Under the source paper's analysis protocol: Because the immunoSEQ output included only junctional sequences and no quality scores, the filtering could not be the same as the filtering used for full-length reads. Sequences were annotated with PyIR, a Python wrapper for IgBLAST v1.9, and V/J genes and CDR3 were assigned using IMGT germline references. Any read was removed if the V/J assignment was weak (E-value above 1e-6), the CDR3 was missing, or the read contained stop codons, out-of-frame junctions, or ambiguous translated residues. A V3J clonotype was defined by an identical inferred V gene, J gene, and CDR3 amino acid sequence. The percentage overlap between two repertoires was calculated by dividing the number of shared unique clonotypes by the size of the smaller repertoire. RTK rarefaction, the Chao1 estimator, and Recon v2.1 estimates of unobserved clonotypes were used to assess repertoire richness. What TCRdb holds here is the immuneACCESS table cut down to in-frame rearrangements. Part of the clones is not present; checked against another copy, under half of the missing clones reflect an unresolved V gene, and the others are unexplained. The V and J calls and clone size were taken over from that table, and D and trimming were inferred from the DNA. Within this sample are some 480,000 clones, with roughly 78% of them counted one time only. Of the sample, around 12% falls within the top ten clones.

Including cysteine and phenylalanine, the CDR3 has 14 amino acids. Only CDR3 DNA is held: 42 bases, read in frame from base 1. CDR1 and CDR2 (SGHAT, FQNNGV) derive from the germline V gene. V lost 5 bases and J lost 6 bases, and the count of bases not matched to a germline gene is 6. Healthy HIV-negative adults with no recently reported acute infections or vaccinations were included as donors. Only Caucasian adults living in Nashville, Tennessee, USA were represented among the donors. For unsorted samples, tens of millions of PBMCs were counted and genomic DNA was extracted with the QIAamp DNA Blood Mini kit. Blood was collected by leukapheresis, and PBMCs were isolated by Ficoll-Histopaque density gradient centrifugation and then cryopreserved in liquid nitrogen vapor phase.

This chain joins TRBV11-2 to TRBJ2-4; TRBD1 agrees with 8 junctional bases. The TCR sequence derives from a woman aged 40 to 49 in good health. Some clones in this sample may be carry-over from other donors' samples. Sequencing was performed on PBMCs. The CDR3 corresponds to CASSGQGAGNIQYF. The bases are TGTGCCAGCAGCGGACAGGGAGCGGGAAACATTCAGTACTTC.